This note documents a single TCR beta chain sequence. Template material for amplifying TCR beta CDR3 regions consisted of RNA transcripts. HTBI primers were used for first-round RT-PCR of the TCR CDR3. TCRdb used MiXCR to reprocess the multiplex PCR reads, holding one entry per CDR3 protein. The sample contains roughly 300,000 distinct CDR3 sequences, roughly 20% of which appear only once. This sample is part of a study of T cells in Graves' hyperthyroidism and ophthalmopathy. Trimming removed 5 bases from V and 8 bases from J; junction bases left unmatched: 18. Germline CDR1 and CDR2: SEHNR and FQNEAQ (reference sequence). The CDR3 length is 17 residues.

The chain joins TRBV7-9 to TRBJ2-1, with 7 bases aligning to TRBD2. Material: blood. This TCR was sampled from a woman aged 50 to 60 with Graves' hyperthyroidism. As DNA, the CDR3 is TGTGCCAGCAGCCCGCGGCAAGGGAGGGCCTCTTCGGATGAGCAGTTCTTC. Encoded protein: CASSPRQGRASSDEQFF.